These 18 T cell receptor beta chains originate from one sample sequenced in a study of T cell changes during pregnancy in multiple sclerosis. Method: immunoSEQ multiplex PCR; TCRdb's copy keeps in-frame clones and lacks some. In the table there are around 100,000 clones, approximately 93% of which are singletons. The specimen comprised peripheral blood, sampled after pregnancy. Receptors originate from a female donor with multiple sclerosis, enrolled in a pregnancy study.

The chain recombines TRBV30 with TRBJ1-4; D possibly corresponds to TRBD1 (5 bases). The V gene's germline CDR1 is GTSNPN and CDR2 SVGIG (reference sequence). The CDR3 has 11 residues. Trimming cost V 7 bases and J 8 bases, with 11 bases left between them. In DNA, the CDR3 is TGTGCCTTCCAGGCAGGGGAAAAACTGTTTTTT. Protein product: CAFQAGEKLFF.

The DNA for the CDR3 is TGTGCCAGCAGCCTCGCAGGGGGCGTCGACGAGCAGTACTTC. It translates to CASSLAGGVDEQYF. The chain has TRBV7-2 and TRBJ2-7; 8 nucleotides line up with TRBD1. This CDR3 has 14 residues. Germline CDR1 SGHTA, CDR2 FQGNSA. V shed 5 bases and J 5 bases; nucleotides not matched to a gene: 8.

This clone was seen only once. V gene TRBV5-1 combines with J gene TRBJ2-2; a weak D match, TRBD2 (6 bases). V was pared by 0 bases and J by 0 bases, with 9 bases between. Germline CDR1 and CDR2: SGHRS and YFSETQ. This CDR3 spans 16 amino acids. CDR3 protein: CASSLAWRANTGELFF. The CDR3, as DNA: TGCGCCAGCAGCTTGGCGTGGAGGGCGAACACCGGGGAGCTGTTTTTT.

This chain links TRBV5-1 with TRBJ2-2; TRBD2 aligns across 7 bases. V was pared by 4 bases and J by 4 bases, with 7 bases of the junction left unmatched. This CDR3 region has 15 residues. Germline assignment: CDR1 SGHRS and CDR2 YFSETQ. In DNA, the CDR3 is TGCGCCAGCAGCCCCGGGACTACGGCCACCGGGGAGCTGTTTTTT. It specifies CASSPGTTATGELFF.

The chain is built from TRBV6-9 and TRBJ2-7; D gene unclear. Germline V gives CDR1 MNHGY, CDR2 SVAAGI. Trimming removed 6 bases from V and 7 bases from J, with 16 bases in between. CDR3 length: 13 amino acids. The CDR3 spells CASSPPLSKEQYF. The CDR3 DNA sequence: TGTGCCAGCAGCCCGCCCCTTAGTAAGGAGCAGTACTTC.

The chain has TRBV4-2 and TRBJ2-7, with 10 nucleotides matching TRBD2. V shed 0 bases and J 2 bases; nucleotides not matched to a gene: 4. Germline V CDR1 and CDR2: LGHNA, YNFKEQ. This CDR3 contains 16 residues. The CDR3 reads CASSQEISGGTYEQYF. The CDR3 nucleotides read TGTGCCAGCAGCCAAGAGATTAGCGGGGGGACCTACGAGCAGTACTTC.

The rearrangement joins TRBV9 to TRBJ2-4; 7 bases match TRBD1. The length of the CDR3 is 20 residues. The V segment lost 0 bases and the J segment 0 bases; nucleotides outside the gene matches: 15. Germline CDR1 is SGDLS and CDR2 is YYNGEE. CDR3 nucleotide sequence: TGTGCCAGCAGCGTAGGAGACAGGGACGTCCCTTTTATAGCCAAAAACATTCAGTACTTC. Translating gives CASSVGDRDVPFIAKNIQYF.

This clone was recorded only once. The V and J genes are TRBV9 and TRBJ2-1; weak D call: TRBD2 (5 bases). Germline CDR1 is SGDLS and CDR2 is YYNGEE. This CDR3 spans 14 amino acids. V was cut by 3 bases and J by 5 bases, with 12 bases left in between. The CDR3 loop is CASSAEGTNNEQFF. CDR3 nucleotides: TGTGCCAGCAGCGCCGAGGGCACAAACAATGAGCAGTTCTTC.

The chain has TRBV5-6 and TRBJ1-1; D is undetermined. Per the germline V gene, CDR1 is SGHDT and CDR2 is YYEEEE. The CDR3 has 13 residues. Trimming removed 3 bases from V and 8 bases from J, with 14 bases in between. CDR3 loop: CASSWPAESEAFF. The CDR3 DNA follows: TGTGCCAGCAGCTGGCCGGCGGAGTCGGAAGCTTTCTTT.

The chain uses TRBV9 and TRBJ2-1, with D possibly being TRBD1 (6 bases). Trimming took off 3 bases at V and 8 bases at J, with 6 bases between the two ends. The CDR3 is 11 residues long. Germline loops: CDR1 SGDLS, CDR2 YYNGEE. The CDR3 loop reads CASSEGDEQFF. In DNA, the CDR3 is TGTGCCAGCAGCGAGGGGGATGAGCAGTTCTTC. The full variable domain, in which reference TRBV9 and TRBJ2-1 provide the parts outside the CDR3, is DSGVTQTPKHLITATGQRVTLRCSPRSGDLSVYWYQQSLDQGLQFLIQYYNGEERAKGNILERFSAQQFPDLHSELNLSSLELGDSALYFCASSEGDEQFFGPGTRLTVL.

The count of this clone is one. V is TRBV11-2 and J is TRBJ2-5; 8 bases agree with TRBD1. The CDR3 is made up of 14 amino acids. With V trimmed by 5 bases and J by 4 bases, 6 bases remained unmatched. Per germline, CDR1 SGHAT and CDR2 FQNNGV. Here the CDR3 DNA reads TGTGCCAGCAGCCCCCAGGGGGCGGGAGAGACCCAGTACTTC. It yields the protein CASSPQGAGETQYF.

The gene calls are TRBV7-8 and TRBJ1-5, with TRBD1 identical over 7 bases. CDR3 length equals 17 residues. V lost 3 bases, J lost 6 bases, and 14 bases stayed unmatched. Germline CDR1 reads SGHVS; CDR2 reads FQNEAQ. The CDR3 sequence: CASSFGTEGLLRQPQHF. The CDR3 DNA follows: TGTGCCAGCAGCTTTGGGACAGAAGGCCTATTGCGTCAGCCCCAGCATTTT.

This clone was observed once. This chain connects TRBV4-1 to TRBJ2-3, with D possibly TRBD2 on 5 matching bases. V lost 4 bases and J 3 bases, leaving 11 bases between the germline ends. CDR3 size: 14 residues. CDR1 is MGHRA, CDR2 YSYEKL, per germline. CDR3 amino acids: CASSLTRTTDTQYF. In nucleotides, the CDR3 is TGCGCCAGCAGCCTCACCAGGACTACAGATACGCAGTATTTT.

The CDR3 nucleotides read TGTGCCAGCAGCGGACAGGGTGCAGATACGCAGTATTTT. Amino acids: CASSGQGADTQYF. The chain recombines TRBV9 with TRBJ2-3; 7 bases fit TRBD1. The V gene end was trimmed by 3 bases and the J gene end by 4 bases; junction bases not matched to a gene: 2. The V gene's germline CDR1 is SGDLS and CDR2 YYNGEE. The CDR3 length is 13 residues.

The V call is TRBV19, the J call TRBJ2-3; 7 nucleotides align to TRBD1. The CDR3 runs 15 residues. Germline CDR1 is LNHDA and CDR2 is SQIVND (reference sequence). J was trimmed by 4 bases and V by 4 bases; bases with no gene match: 8. CDR3 amino acids: CASSSYRGGADTQYF. CDR3 in DNA: TGTGCCAGTAGTAGCTACAGGGGTGGCGCAGATACGCAGTATTTT. The full variable domain, its missing parts supplied by reference TRBV19 and TRBJ2-3, is DGGITQSPKYLFRKEGQNVTLSCEQNLNHDAMYWYRQDPGQGLRLIYYSQIVNDFQKGDIAEGYSVSREKKESFPLTVTSAQKNPTAFYLCASSSYRGGADTQYFGPGTRLTVL.

The chain combines TRBV5-1 with TRBJ1-4; D not certain. The CDR3 contains 13 residues. V dropped 7 bases and J dropped 5 bases, with 12 bases sitting between them. In germline, CDR1 is SGHRS, CDR2 YFSETQ. The CDR3 sequence: CASQDGLNEKLFF. The CDR3 DNA is TGCGCCAGCCAAGACGGACTAAATGAAAAACTGTTTTTT.

The J gene is TRBJ2-5, the V gene TRBV29-1, with 9 bases identical to TRBD2. V was clipped by 8 bases and J by 5 bases; unmatched bases: 6. This CDR3 contains 12 residues. The germline gives CDR1 SQVTM, CDR2 ANQGSEA. The CDR3, as DNA: TGCAGCCCTAGCGGGGATGGGGAGACCCAGTACTTC. Its protein product is CSPSGDGETQYF.

This chain uses TRBV6-5 with TRBJ1-5, with D hard to call. CDR1 is MNHEY and CDR2 is SVGAGI in the germline V gene. The V gene lost 5 bases and the J gene lost 3 bases, with 8 bases spanning the gap. This CDR3 has 13 amino acids. This CDR3 reads CASSQEINQPQHF. The CDR3 DNA sequence: TGTGCCAGCAGTCAGGAAATCAATCAGCCCCAGCATTTT.